Detailed here is one T cell receptor (beta chain). This specimen comes from a study of blood T cell repertoires in COVID-19. Study details: Italy, Spain and the United States were the sources of the convalescent and acute COVID-19 samples. In each case, the material was cDNA or gDNA derived from T cells, B-cell-depleted T cells, or PBMCs.

Patients from Seattle were sampled longitudinally, starting during active infection. As processed by the authors: Estimated nucleated cell counts came from reference gene primer amplification. Clones were sequenced by immunoSEQ multiplex PCR, and TCRdb holds only the in-frame ones, with some missing. V and J calls and clone size are those listed in that table; D and trimming were worked out from the DNA. The sample shows around 210,000 clones, about 85% of them seen only once. This sequence was found in a man between 60 and 70 years old with COVID-19, enrolled during active disease. The sequencing sample was made of peripheral blood.

The CDR3: CASSLSSRQGPRNTIYF. CDR3 sequence (DNA): TGTGCCAGCAGTTTATCGAGTCGGCAGGGGCCACGAAACACCATATATTTT. The chain is built from TRBV27 and TRBJ1-3, with D perhaps TRBD1 (6 bases). The CDR3 length is 17 residues. The germline V and J ends were trimmed by 0 bases and 5 bases, with 17 bases remaining between them. Germline V gene lookup returns CDR1 MNHEY and CDR2 SMNVEV (reference sequence).